This T cell receptor (beta chain) was sequenced in a study of shared clonotypes between healthy human individuals. The study, taken as a whole, reports: Rarefaction curves obtained for sorted subsets showed sequencing incomplete despite large depth.

Notes on this clone: The antigen is unknown.

Deep level was the assay's run setting. Assay: immunoSEQ multiplex PCR; the TCRdb copy retains only in-frame clones and omits some. In the table there are around 750,000 clones, 74% of which are singletons. Negatively enriched CD4+ T cells were divided by CD45RA into naive and memory. Looked up from germline, CDR1 is MGHRA and CDR2 is YSYEKL. V dropped 2 bases and J dropped 10; count of bases not matched to a gene: 6. The CDR3 is 14 amino acids. This TCR was sampled from a woman in her 30s in good health. The genes are TRBV4-1 and TRBJ2-1, with 9 bases lining up with TRBD2. Specimen: memory CD4+ T cells sorted from blood. Subset given: CD45RA-negative fraction. CDR3 region: CASSQPGLAREQFF. The DNA of the CDR3 is TGCGCCAGCAGCCAACCGGGACTAGCACGGGAGCAGTTCTTC.